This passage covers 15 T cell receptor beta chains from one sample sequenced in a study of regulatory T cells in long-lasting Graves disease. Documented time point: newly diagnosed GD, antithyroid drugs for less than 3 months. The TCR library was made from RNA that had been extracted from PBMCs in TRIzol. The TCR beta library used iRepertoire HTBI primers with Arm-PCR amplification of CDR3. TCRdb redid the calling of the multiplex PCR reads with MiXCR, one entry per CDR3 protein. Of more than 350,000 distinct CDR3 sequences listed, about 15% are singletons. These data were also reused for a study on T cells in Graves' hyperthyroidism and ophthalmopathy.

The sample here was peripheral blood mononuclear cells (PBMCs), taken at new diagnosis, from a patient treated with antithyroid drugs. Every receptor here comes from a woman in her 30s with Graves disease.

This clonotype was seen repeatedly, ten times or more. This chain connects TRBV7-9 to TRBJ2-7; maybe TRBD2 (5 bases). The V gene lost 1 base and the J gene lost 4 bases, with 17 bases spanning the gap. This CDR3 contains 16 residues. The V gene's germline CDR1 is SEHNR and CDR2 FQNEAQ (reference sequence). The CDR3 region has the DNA TGTGCCAGCAGCTTAGGAGAGGGTGAGGGCCTTTACGAGCAGTACTTC. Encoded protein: CASSLGEGEGLYEQYF.

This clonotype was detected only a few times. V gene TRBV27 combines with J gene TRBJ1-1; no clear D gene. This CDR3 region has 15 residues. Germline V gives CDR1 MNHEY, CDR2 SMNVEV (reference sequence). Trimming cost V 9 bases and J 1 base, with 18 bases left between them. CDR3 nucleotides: TGTGCCAGTAGGCTGGGGATAGGACGGAACACTGAAGCTTTCTTT. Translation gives CASRLGIGRNTEAFF.

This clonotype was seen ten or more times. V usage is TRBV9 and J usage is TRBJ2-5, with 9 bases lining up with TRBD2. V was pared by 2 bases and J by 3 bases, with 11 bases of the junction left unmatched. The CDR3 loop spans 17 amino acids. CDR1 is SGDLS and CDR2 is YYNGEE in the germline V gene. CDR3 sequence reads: CASSVGNLAGVEETQYF. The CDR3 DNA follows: TGTGCCAGCAGCGTTGGGAATTTAGCGGGAGTGGAAGAGACCCAGTACTTC. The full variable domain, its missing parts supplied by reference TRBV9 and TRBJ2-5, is DSGVTQTPKHLITATGQRVTLRCSPRSGDLSVYWYQQSLDQGLQFLIQYYNGEERAKGNILERFSAQQFPDLHSELNLSSLELGDSALYFCASSVGNLAGVEETQYFGPGTRLLVL.

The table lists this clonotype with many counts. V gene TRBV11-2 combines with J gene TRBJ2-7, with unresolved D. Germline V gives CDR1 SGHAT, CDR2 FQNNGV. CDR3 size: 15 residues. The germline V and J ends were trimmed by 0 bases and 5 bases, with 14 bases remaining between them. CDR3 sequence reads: CASSLDVSRSDEQYF. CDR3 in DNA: TGTGCCAGCAGCTTAGATGTGTCGCGGTCGGACGAGCAGTACTTC.

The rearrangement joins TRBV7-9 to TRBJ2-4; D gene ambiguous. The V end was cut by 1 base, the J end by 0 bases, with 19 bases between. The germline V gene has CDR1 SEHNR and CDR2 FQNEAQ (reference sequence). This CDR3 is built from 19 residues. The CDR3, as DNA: TGTGCCAGCAGCTTAGACTTGGGGAACCACGCACTAGCCAAAAACATTCAGTACTTC. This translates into CASSLDLGNHALAKNIQYF.

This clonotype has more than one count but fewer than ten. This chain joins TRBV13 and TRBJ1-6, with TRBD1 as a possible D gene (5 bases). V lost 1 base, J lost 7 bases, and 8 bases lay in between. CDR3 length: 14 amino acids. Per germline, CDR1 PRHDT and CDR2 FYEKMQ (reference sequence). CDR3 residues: CASSLEKGNSPLHF. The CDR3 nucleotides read TGTGCCAGCAGCTTAGAAAAGGGGAATTCACCCCTCCACTTT.

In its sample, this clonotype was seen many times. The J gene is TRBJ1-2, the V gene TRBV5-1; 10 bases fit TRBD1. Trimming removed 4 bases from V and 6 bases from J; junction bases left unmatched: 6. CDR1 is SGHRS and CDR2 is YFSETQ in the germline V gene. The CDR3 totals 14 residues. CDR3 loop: CASSNRQGADGYTF. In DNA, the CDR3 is TGCGCCAGCAGCAATCGACAGGGGGCGGATGGCTACACCTTC.

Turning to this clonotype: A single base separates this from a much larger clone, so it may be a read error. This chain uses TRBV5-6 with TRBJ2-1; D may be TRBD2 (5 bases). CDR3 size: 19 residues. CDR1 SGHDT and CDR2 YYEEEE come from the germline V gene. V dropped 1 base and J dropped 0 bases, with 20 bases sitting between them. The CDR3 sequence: CASSLRVTTGRSSYNEQFF. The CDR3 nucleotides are TGTGCCAGCAGCTTGCGCGTGACTACCGGACGGAGCTCCTACAATGAGCAGTTCTTC.

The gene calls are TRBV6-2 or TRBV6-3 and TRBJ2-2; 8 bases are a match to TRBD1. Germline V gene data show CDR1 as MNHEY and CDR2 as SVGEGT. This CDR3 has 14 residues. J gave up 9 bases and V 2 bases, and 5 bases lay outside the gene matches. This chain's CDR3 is CASSYPGGHRELFF. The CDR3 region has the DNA TGTGCCAGCAGTTACCCAGGGGGCCACCGGGAGCTGTTTTTT.

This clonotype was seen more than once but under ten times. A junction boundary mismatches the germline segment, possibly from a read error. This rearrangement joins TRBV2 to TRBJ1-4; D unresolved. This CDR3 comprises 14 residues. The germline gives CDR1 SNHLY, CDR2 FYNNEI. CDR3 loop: CASSVWRADEKLSF. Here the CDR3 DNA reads TGTGCCAGCAGTGTTTGGAGGGCCGATGAAAAACTGTCTTTT.

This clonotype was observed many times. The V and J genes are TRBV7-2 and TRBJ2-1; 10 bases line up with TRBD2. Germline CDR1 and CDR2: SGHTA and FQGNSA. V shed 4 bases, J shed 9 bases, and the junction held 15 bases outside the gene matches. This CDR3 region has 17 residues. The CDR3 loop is CASSSRAGAGGFGEQFF. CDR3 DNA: TGTGCCAGCAGCTCCAGAGCGGGAGCGGGAGGGTTTGGTGAGCAGTTCTTC.

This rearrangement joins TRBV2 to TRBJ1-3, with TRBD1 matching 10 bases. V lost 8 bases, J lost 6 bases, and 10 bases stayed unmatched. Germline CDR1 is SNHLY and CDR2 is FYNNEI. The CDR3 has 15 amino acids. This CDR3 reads CASWPGQGFENTIYF. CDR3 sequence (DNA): TGTGCCAGCTGGCCGGGACAGGGGTTTGAAAACACCATATATTTT.

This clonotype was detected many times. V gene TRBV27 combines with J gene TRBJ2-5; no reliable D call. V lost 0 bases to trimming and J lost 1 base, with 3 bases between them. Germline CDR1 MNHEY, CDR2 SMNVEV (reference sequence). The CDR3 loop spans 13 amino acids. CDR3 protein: CASSLSTQETQYF. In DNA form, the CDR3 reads TGTGCCAGCAGTTTATCGACCCAAGAGACCCAGTACTTC.

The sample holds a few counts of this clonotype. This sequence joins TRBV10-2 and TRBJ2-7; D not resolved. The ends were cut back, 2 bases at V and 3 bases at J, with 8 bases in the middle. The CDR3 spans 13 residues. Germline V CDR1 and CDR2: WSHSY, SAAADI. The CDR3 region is CASSEAGIYEQYF. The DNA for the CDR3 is TGCGCCAGCAGTGAGGCAGGCATCTACGAGCAGTACTTC.

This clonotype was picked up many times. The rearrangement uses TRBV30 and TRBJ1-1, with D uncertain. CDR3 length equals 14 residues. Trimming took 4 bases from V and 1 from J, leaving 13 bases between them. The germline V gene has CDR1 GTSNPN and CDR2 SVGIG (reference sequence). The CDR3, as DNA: TGTGCCTGGACTTCTTCGGGGTGGAACACTGAAGCTTTCTTT. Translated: CAWTSSGWNTEAFF.